This T cell receptor (beta chain) is from a study of blood T cell repertoires in COVID-19. Trimming cost V 0 bases and J 4 bases; bases outside gene matches: 6. The germline CDR1 and CDR2 sequences are LGHDT and YNNKEL (reference sequence). The CDR3 consists of 16 residues. Assay used: immunoSEQ multiplex PCR; TCRdb lists only in-frame clones, some missing. The profile shows fewer than 250,000 clones, around 90% of them singletons. The rearrangement joins TRBV3-1 (or the pseudogene TRBV3-2) to TRBJ2-5; 9 nucleotides line up with TRBD1. The specimen was peripheral blood. This receptor was obtained from a man aged 60-69 years with acute or convalescent COVID-19. In DNA form, the CDR3 reads TGTGCCAGCAGCCAAGACTGGGGACAGGGAGGAGAGACCCAGTACTTC. As protein: CASSQDWGQGGETQYF.